A single TCR beta chain is shown here with its context. Which antigen it targets is not known. The sample holds no much larger clone one base away, and base qualities are not on file. The data were taken from a study of blood T cell repertoires in COVID-19 (dated by TCRdb to about 2020). Broadly, across the study: Collaborator samples came from the United States, Italy and Spain and covered acute and convalescent phases of COVID-19. The material from the prospective study consisted of cDNA or gDNA derived from T cells, B-cell-depleted T cells, or PBMCs. The dataset comprised deeply sampled blood TCRbeta repertoires from subjects exposed to, actively infected with, or recovered from COVID-19. The repertoires were made available in a free public database intended to serve as a resource for research on the immune response to SARS-CoV-2. The samples were drawn from the first 160 participants of the ongoing ImmuneRACE study and from more than 1,000 subjects provided by 6 global collaborators. Sample metadata almost always included a de-identified subject ID, COVID-19 status, age in years and sex. Where available, HLA class I and class II types were obtained from metadata supplied by the sample provider rather than from assay-based typing.

General study outcomes and caveats: The amount of clinical and demographic metadata varied by source and participant and was provided uncurated.

Participants in the prospective study were aged roughly 18 to 90 years, lived in 20 to 25 United States geographic areas, and enrolled through a virtual design. In the prospective study, cohorts were assigned on the basis of participant-reported clinical history obtained from a screening survey and a study questionnaire. Recovered participants in ImmuneRACE Cohort 3 were defined by two consecutive negative NP/OP PCR tests, clearance by a healthcare professional, or resolution of symptoms. Each participant in the prospective study had whole blood, serum and a nasopharyngeal or oropharyngeal swab collected by mobile phlebotomists. Prospective study participants could optionally give additional blood draws and questionnaires over an approximately 2-month period. Blood samples from the prospective study were shipped frozen or at room temperature prior to DNA extraction. In the germline V gene, CDR1 corresponds to SGHNT and CDR2 to YENEEA. Taken from cysteine to phenylalanine, the CDR3 has 15 residues. This entry keeps only the CDR3 DNA: 45 bases, framed from base 1. V has 2 bases trimmed and J has 3 bases trimmed; junction bases matching no gene number 7.

TCRbeta CDR3 regions were amplified from genomic DNA by means of the immunoSEQ Assay, a bias-controlled multiplex PCR. Per the original workflow: The number of nucleated cells in each sample was estimated from the amplification of reference gene primers within the assay. To quantify the absolute abundance of each unique TCRbeta CDR3 rearrangement, sequence reads were collapsed and filtered. For each sample, productive Simpson clonality was calculated as the square root of Simpson's diversity index over productive rearrangements. The table was pulled from immuneACCESS by TCRdb, which kept in-frame rearrangements only. Such tables lose some clones; where checked, under half of the loss comes from unresolved V genes, and the rest has no known cause. The V and J calls and clone size are taken from that table; D and trimming were inferred from the DNA. A total of 390,000 or so clones appear in this sample, around 86% of them only once. Of the sample, about 5.4% is held by the ten largest clones.

The origin of this receptor is a woman aged 50 to 60 who had recovered from COVID-19. The rearrangement joined TRBV11-3 to TRBJ2-7, and TRBD1 matches 7 of the central bases. Sequencing was done on a sample of PBMCs or T cells enriched from blood (not recorded which). The nucleotide sequence is TGTGCCAGCAGCTTAACAGGGGTCGCGAGCTACGAGCAGTACTTC. Translated, it gives CASSLTGVASYEQYF.